The present T cell receptor (beta chain) was sequenced within a study of T cells after yellow fever vaccination. Study background: SMART-Seq v4 Ultra Low Input handled preparation of low-cell-number fractions. Study-wide points: Booster sampling recovered most clones from primary vaccination (approximately 96% CD4, around 88% CD8).

About this clonotype: What it binds is unknown.

Germline CDR1 GTSNPN, CDR2 SVGIG (reference sequence). Deletions cut 1 base from V and 5 bases from J, with 18 bases between. CDR3 length: 15 residues. Making TCR cDNA involved 5'RACE template switching, which added UMIs and a universal primer site. TCRdb processed the 5' RACE reads anew with MiXCR; each CDR3 protein has one entry. Of about 550,000 distinct CDR3 sequences in the sample, under 25% were seen once. This receptor was obtained from a man between 25 and 39 years old who received the YFV17D yellow fever vaccine. This rearrangement joins TRBV30 to TRBJ2-7; possible D gene TRBD2, 5 bases. This specimen was PBMCs, taken 15 days after the yellow fever booster vaccination. The CDR3 bases are TGTGCCTGGAGTGCCCCGGGCCTTGACTACCACGAGCAGTACTTC. Its translation is CAWSAPGLDYHEQYF.